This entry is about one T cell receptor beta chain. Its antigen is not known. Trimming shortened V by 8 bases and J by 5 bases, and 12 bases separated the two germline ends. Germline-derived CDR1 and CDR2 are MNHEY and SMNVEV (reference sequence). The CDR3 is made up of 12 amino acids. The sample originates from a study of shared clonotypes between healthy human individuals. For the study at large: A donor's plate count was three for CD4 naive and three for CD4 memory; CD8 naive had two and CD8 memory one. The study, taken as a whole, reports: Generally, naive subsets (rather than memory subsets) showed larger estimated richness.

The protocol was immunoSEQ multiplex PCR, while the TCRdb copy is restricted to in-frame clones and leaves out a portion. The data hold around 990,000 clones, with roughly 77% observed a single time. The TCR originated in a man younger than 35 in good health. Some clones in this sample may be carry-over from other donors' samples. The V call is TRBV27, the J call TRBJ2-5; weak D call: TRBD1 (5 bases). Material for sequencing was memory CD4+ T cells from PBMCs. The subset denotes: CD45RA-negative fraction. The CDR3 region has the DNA TGTGCCAGCTCGCAAAGGGGCGAGACCCAGTACTTC. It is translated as CASSQRGETQYF.